This TCR beta chain is drawn from a study of T-cell reconstitution after alpha-beta-depleted transplantation in children. Findings and caveats of the study: There were some patients whose high TCRbeta diversity at day 60 came from surviving recipient T cells and thymic progenitors. As was reported, about two months after transplant, alpha-beta T cells came from several hundred expanded graft clones. At the one-year point after transplant, T-cell counts and TCRbeta diversity were found to come mostly from T cells that had been newly produced.

About this clonotype: Its antigen is undetermined.

V gave up 2 bases and J gave up 3 bases, with 3 bases separating them. The germline V gene encodes CDR1 KGHDR and CDR2 SFDVKD. There are 12 residues in the CDR3. Unique molecular identifiers were incorporated when the TCRbeta library was constructed. TCRdb itself ran the PCR reads through MiXCR, one entry per CDR3 protein. Of nearly 350,000 distinct CDR3 sequences listed, roughly 17% are singletons. The gene calls are TRBV24-1 and TRBJ1-2; D not resolved. This clonotype was sampled from a male patient aged 2-10 years who had a stem cell transplant for acute lymphoblastic leukemia, so the T cells may come from the graft donor. The specimen was PBMCs, mostly from graft donor cells, collected 360 days after TCRalphabeta/CD19-depleted stem cell transplant. The CDR3 reads CATSDSDYGYTF. The CDR3 DNA reads as TGTGCCACCAGTGATTCCGACTATGGCTACACCTTC.